Listed below are T cell receptor beta chains from one sample, sequenced in a study of T cell repertoires in cytomegalovirus infection. These receptors lack a known antigen. One entry per CDR3 protein results from TCRdb running MiXCR on the reads. This sample carries fewer than 850,000 distinct CDR3 sequences, around 29% of them seen once, and the ten largest clones take around 12%. The input for sequencing was cultured CD8+ T cells from PBMCs, taken from culture after CMV antigen stimulation. The receptors originated from a human donor in good health (CMV status not recorded). Some clones in this sample may be carry-over from other donors' samples. Each CDR3 is given with its conserved first and last residue. D genes are given only for firm matches. Size tells how often a clone was seen (once, few, many) or the class of an expanded clone, and some rows leave it out.

J gene: TRBJ2-1; D gene: TRBD2; V gene: TRBV7-8; clone size: few; CDR3 DNA: TGTGCCAGCAGCTTCGTTAGCGGGGGGGCCCACAATGAGCAGTTCTTC; CDR3 protein: CASSFVSGGAHNEQFF
J gene: TRBJ2-1; D gene: .; V gene: TRBV6-5; clone size: few; CDR3 DNA: TGTGCCAGCAGTTACGTGACACCGTCCTACAATGAGCAGTTCTTC; CDR3 protein: CASSYVTPSYNEQFF
J gene: TRBJ2-1; D gene: .; V gene: TRBV13; clone size: .; CDR3 DNA: TGTGCCAGCAGCTTCGACCGGGACACCAGGACGGGTGAGCAGTTCTTC; CDR3 protein: CASSFDRDTRTGEQFF
J gene: TRBJ2-1; D gene: TRBD1; V gene: TRBV5-1; clone size: .; CDR3 DNA: TGCGCCAGCAGCTTGGGACAGGGCGTTTTGGATGAGCAGTTCTTC; CDR3 protein: CASSLGQGVLDEQFF
J gene: TRBJ2-3; D gene: TRBD2; V gene: TRBV25-1; clone size: few; CDR3 DNA: TGTGCCAGCAGTGACGCTAGAATAGCGGGGGGTAAAGATACGCAGTATTTT; CDR3 protein: CASSDARIAGGKDTQYF
J gene: TRBJ2-1; D gene: TRBD1; V gene: TRBV7-9; clone size: few; CDR3 DNA: TGTGCCAGCAGCTTAGCGACAGGGGGCGTTAGGAATGAGCAGTTCTTC; CDR3 protein: CASSLATGGVRNEQFF
J gene: TRBJ1-1; D gene: TRBD1; V gene: TRBV6-5; clone size: .; CDR3 DNA: TGTGCCAGCAGTTACTTGGGACAGGGAGGTCCTGAAGCTTTCTTT; CDR3 protein: CASSYLGQGGPEAFF
J gene: TRBJ2-2; D gene: .; V gene: TRBV6-6; clone size: .; CDR3 DNA: TGTGCCAGCAGGGGGGACAAGAACACCGGGGAGCTGTTTTTT; CDR3 protein: CASRGDKNTGELFF
J gene: TRBJ1-1; D gene: .; V gene: TRBV2; clone size: few; CDR3 DNA: TGTGCCAGCAGTGAGTGGAGCACTGAAGCTTTCTTT; CDR3 protein: CASSEWSTEAFF
J gene: TRBJ1-2; D gene: .; V gene: TRBV7-9; clone size: .; CDR3 DNA: TGTGCCAGCAGCTTAGGAGGGGCGGGACGGGGCTATGGCTACACCTTC; CDR3 protein: CASSLGGAGRGYGYTF
J gene: TRBJ1-1; D gene: TRBD1; V gene: TRBV10-3; clone size: .; CDR3 DNA: TGTGCCATCAGAGTCCGGGACAGTGAAGCTTTCTTT; CDR3 protein: CAIRVRDSEAFF
J gene: TRBJ2-3; D gene: .; V gene: TRBV7-9; clone size: many; CDR3 DNA: TGTGCCAGCAGCCCGCCTCAAGGACGGCCCGGGGGAGATACGCAGTATTTT; CDR3 protein: CASSPPQGRPGGDTQYF
J gene: TRBJ1-1; D gene: .; V gene: TRBV6-1; clone size: few; CDR3 DNA: TGTGCCAGCCCGCCTAGGGGTCTCGGGAACACTGAAGCTTTCTTT; CDR3 protein: CASPPRGLGNTEAFF
J gene: TRBJ2-3; D gene: .; V gene: TRBV7-2; clone size: many; CDR3 DNA: TGTGCCAGCAGCTTAGAGTCCGCGCCCACAGATACGCAGTATTTT; CDR3 protein: CASSLESAPTDTQYF
J gene: TRBJ1-4; D gene: .; V gene: TRBV7-9; clone size: few; CDR3 DNA: TGTGCCAGCAGCCCCCCCACAACTAATGAAAAACTGTTTTTT; CDR3 protein: CASSPPTTNEKLFF
J gene: TRBJ2-2; D gene: TRBD1; V gene: TRBV11-3; clone size: .; CDR3 DNA: TGTGCCAGCAGGGTAACAGGGGCGGAGGAGCTGTTTTTT; CDR3 protein: CASRVTGAEELFF
J gene: TRBJ2-5; D gene: TRBD1; V gene: TRBV28; clone size: few; CDR3 DNA: TGTGCCAGCAGTGGCCCCGGGACAGGAGGGCAAGAGACCCAGTACTTC; CDR3 protein: CASSGPGTGGQETQYF
J gene: TRBJ1-6; D gene: TRBD1; V gene: TRBV12-3/TRBV12-4; clone size: once; CDR3 DNA: TGTGCCAGCAGTCCCAGACAGGGCAAGAATTCACCCCTCCACTTT; CDR3 protein: CASSPRQGKNSPLHF
J gene: TRBJ1-1; D gene: .; V gene: TRBV6-5; clone size: .; CDR3 DNA: TGTGCCAGCAGTTACTCGTTCGGGGCTGTGAACACTGAAGCTTTCTTT; CDR3 protein: CASSYSFGAVNTEAFF
J gene: TRBJ1-1; D gene: .; V gene: TRBV7-4; clone size: .; CDR3 DNA: TGTGTAATCCACTCCGAAGGGCAAAATGGCGCGGAGGGGCGGGGGGCTTTCTTT; CDR3 protein: CVIHSEGQNGAEGRGAFF